This T cell receptor (beta chain) was recorded in a study of blood T cell repertoires in COVID-19. Across the study: Whether acute or convalescent, the COVID-19 samples came from the United States, Italy and Spain. PBMCs, B-cell-depleted T cells, or T cells provided the cDNA or gDNA that made up the material.

In the authors' workflow: Counts of nucleated cells, estimated from reference gene primer amplification, were obtained. The data were produced by immunoSEQ multiplex PCR, yet TCRdb's version contains in-frame clones alone and is incomplete. That table is the source of V, J and clone size, and D and trimming were worked out from the DNA. Here the sample spans 30,000 to 40,000 clones, roughly 87% being singletons. The CDR3 sequence is 13 residues long. Trimming pared 1 base from V and 1 base from J, leaving 5 bases between. CDR1 is SEHNR and CDR2 is FQNEAQ in the germline V gene (reference sequence). The sequence was obtained from a man aged 45 to 65 with active or convalescent COVID-19. This chain links TRBV7-9 with TRBJ2-7; the D is unclear. The source material was peripheral blood. The CDR3 loop is CASSLVASYEQYF. The CDR3 bases are TGTGCCAGCAGCTTAGTAGCTTCCTACGAGCAGTACTTC.